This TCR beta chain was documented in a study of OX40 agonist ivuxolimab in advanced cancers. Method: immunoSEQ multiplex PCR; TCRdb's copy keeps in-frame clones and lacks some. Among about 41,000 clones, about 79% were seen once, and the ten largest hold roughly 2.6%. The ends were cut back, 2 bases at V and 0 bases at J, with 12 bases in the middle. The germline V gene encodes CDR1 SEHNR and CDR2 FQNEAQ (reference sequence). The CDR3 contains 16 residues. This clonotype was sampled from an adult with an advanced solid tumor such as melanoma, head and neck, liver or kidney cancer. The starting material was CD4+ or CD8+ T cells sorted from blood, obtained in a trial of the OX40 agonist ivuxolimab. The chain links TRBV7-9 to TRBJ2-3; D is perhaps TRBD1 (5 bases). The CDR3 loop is CASSLPDSPSTDTQYF. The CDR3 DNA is TGTGCCAGCAGCTTACCCGACAGCCCTAGCACAGATACGCAGTATTTT.